Each of the 9 T cell receptor beta chains below was sequenced from the same sample in a study of beta chain features in type 1 diabetes. Study conclusions and caveats: Shorter TCRB CDR3s, moderately but significantly so, were found in Type 1 diabetes patients in all four CD4+ subsets.

Reverse transcription of all isolated RNA meant that expressed TCRB transcripts were sequenced. Sequencing used immunoSEQ multiplex PCR; TCRdb keeps in-frame clones, though not all of them. Among about 120,000 clones, around 15% were seen once, and the ten largest hold around 2.5%. Their recognized antigens are unknown. The sample comprised central memory CD4+ T cells from blood. Receptor source: a man between 18 and 35 years old with type 1 diabetes.

DNA of the CDR3: TGTGCCAGCAGCTTGGGGGCCAGCGGGGGGTTGGAGACCCAGTACTTC. Translating it yields CASSLGASGGLETQYF. The V gene is TRBV5-4, the J gene TRBJ2-5; TRBD2 aligns across 9 bases. CDR1 and CDR2 from the germline V gene are SGHNT and YYREEE (reference sequence). With 0 bases clipped from V and 5 bases from J, the junction kept 8 bases outside the gene matches. The CDR3 runs to 16 residues.

This clone was detected only a few times. The chain uses TRBV29-1 and TRBJ2-1, with 10 bases aligning to TRBD2. Losses at the gene ends were 2 bases for V and 2 bases for J; bases not matched to a gene: 3. CDR1 SQVTM and CDR2 ANQGSEA come from the germline V gene. The CDR3 contains 15 residues. The CDR3 bases are TGCAGCGTTGAATCTCTAGCGGGGGCCTACAATGAGCAGTTCTTC. Protein: CSVESLAGAYNEQFF.

This chain connects TRBV4-2 to TRBJ1-1; D unresolved. The CDR3 has 15 residues. V was pared by 5 bases and J by 0 bases, with 13 bases between. The germline V gene has CDR1 LGHNA and CDR2 YNFKEQ. Here the CDR3 DNA reads TGTGCCAGCAGCAAACCGGTAGGGTTGAACACTGAAGCTTTCTTT. Its protein product is CASSKPVGLNTEAFF.

This clone was found a few times. The rearrangement joins TRBV15 to TRBJ2-7; no clear D. The V gene's germline CDR1 is LNHNV and CDR2 YYDKDF (reference sequence). The CDR3 is 14 amino acids. Between the trimmed V and J ends, which lost 1 base and 7 bases, there was a span of 14 bases. CDR3 bases: TGTGCCACCAGCAGAGTAGGATCGATGATGGAGCAGTACTTC. Its protein is CATSRVGSMMEQYF.

This clone showed up just a few times. The chain links TRBV29-1 to TRBJ1-3; 8 nucleotides line up with TRBD1. CDR3 length: 14 amino acids. The ends lost 7 bases at V and 6 bases at J; junction bases unmatched: 11. Looked up from germline, CDR1 is SQVTM and CDR2 is ANQGSEA. The CDR3 region is CSASLTGAENTIYF. In DNA form, the CDR3 reads TGCAGCGCCTCATTGACAGGGGCAGAAAACACCATATATTTT.

The chain uses TRBV7-3 and TRBJ2-3, with 8 bases fitting TRBD2. J was trimmed by 1 base and V by 4 bases; bases with no gene match: 4. Germline assignment: CDR1 SGHTA and CDR2 FQGTGA. CDR3 length: 15 amino acids. CDR3 sequence: CASSSQAGGTDTQYF. CDR3 nucleotides: TGTGCCAGCAGCTCCCAAGCGGGGGGCACAGATACGCAGTATTTT.

The rearrangement uses TRBV27 and TRBJ2-7, with 8 nucleotides matching TRBD2. The junction had 14 bases not matched to a gene; V was cut back by 4 bases and J by 3 bases. The germline V gene encodes CDR1 MNHEY and CDR2 SMNVEV (reference sequence). This CDR3 is built from 17 residues. CDR3 residues: CASSYPPSAGGDYEQYF. The CDR3 nucleotides are TGTGCCAGCAGTTACCCCCCGTCGGCGGGGGGAGACTACGAGCAGTACTTC.

The sample holds a few counts of this clone. This rearrangement joins TRBV4-1 to TRBJ2-1; D is unresolved. The CDR3 spans 16 residues. With 0 bases removed from V and 2 bases from J, the gap between germline ends came to 11 bases. Looked up from germline, CDR1 is MGHRA and CDR2 is YSYEKL. Written as DNA, the CDR3 is TGCGCCAGCAGCCAAGATCTCGACTCCGCCTACAATGAGCAGTTCTTC. It translates to CASSQDLDSAYNEQFF.

This chain uses TRBV4-1 with TRBJ2-3; no definite D call. The CDR3 has 13 residues. Trimming pared 1 base from V and 4 bases from J, leaving 6 bases between. The germline V gene encodes CDR1 MGHRA and CDR2 YSYEKL. DNA for the CDR3: TGCGCCAGCAGCCAAGCGGCGGCAGATACGCAGTATTTT. As protein: CASSQAAADTQYF.